One and the same sample provided the 28 T cell receptor beta chains below, sequenced in a study of OX40 agonist ivuxolimab in advanced cancers. Assay: immunoSEQ multiplex PCR; the TCRdb copy retains only in-frame clones and omits some. The sample records over 150,000 clones, 90% to 95% being singletons. The starting material was CD4+ or CD8+ T cells sorted from blood, obtained in a trial of the OX40 agonist ivuxolimab. The receptors here all came from an adult with an advanced solid tumor such as melanoma, head and neck, liver or kidney cancer.

The V call is TRBV5-1, the J call TRBJ1-5; TRBD1 matches 7 bases. Germline V gives CDR1 SGHRS, CDR2 YFSETQ. CDR3 length: 15 amino acids. V shed 0 bases and J 4 bases; nucleotides not matched to a gene: 4. This chain's CDR3 is CASSLEGAGNQPQHF. The CDR3 DNA reads as TGCGCCAGCAGCTTGGAGGGGGCTGGAAATCAGCCCCAGCATTTT. Variable domain in full (rest from reference TRBV5-1 and TRBJ1-5): KAGVTQTPRYLIKTRGQQVTLSCSPISGHRSVSWYQQTPGQGLQFLFEYFSETQRNKGNFPGRFSGRQFSNSRSEMNVSTLELGDSALYLCASSLEGAGNQPQHFGDGTRLSIL.

The genes are TRBV7-9 and TRBJ1-1; 7 positions match TRBD1. V lost 3 bases and J lost 1; bases outside the gene matches: 2. Germline V gives CDR1 SEHNR, CDR2 FQNEAQ (reference sequence). The CDR3 covers 14 residues. In DNA form, the CDR3 reads TGTGCCAGCAGCTTGGGACAGCAGAACACTGAAGCTTTCTTT. Its protein is CASSLGQQNTEAFF.

The rearrangement uses TRBV6-1 and TRBJ1-1; 8 bases are a match to TRBD1. Trimming took 10 bases from V and 4 from J; bases not matched to a gene: 8. Germline V CDR1 and CDR2: MNHNS, SASEGT. The CDR3 is made up of 13 amino acids. The CDR3 region is CAILTGARTEAFF. CDR3 bases: TGTGCCATCCTGACAGGGGCTCGCACTGAAGCTTTCTTT.

The V and J genes are TRBV19 and TRBJ2-3; possible D gene TRBD2, 5 bases. The V end was cut by 1 base, the J end by 2 bases, with 10 bases between. The CDR3 runs 15 residues. Germline V gives CDR1 LNHDA, CDR2 SQIVND (reference sequence). This CDR3 is CASSIGGQATDTQYF. The CDR3 region has the DNA TGTGCCAGTAGTATAGGAGGGCAGGCCACAGATACGCAGTATTTT.

In its sample, this clone was seen once. This sequence joins TRBV7-2 and TRBJ2-7, with D tentatively TRBD1 (5 bases). The CDR3 extends over 14 amino acids. Looked up from germline, CDR1 is SGHTA and CDR2 is FQGNSA. V was pared by 3 bases and J by 5 bases, with 14 bases between. The CDR3 coding sequence is TGTGCCAGCAGCTTGACAGAGCCCCCGAACGAGCAGTACTTC. It codes for CASSLTEPPNEQYF. Full variable domain (missing parts from reference TRBV7-2 and TRBJ2-7): GAGVSQSPSNKVTEKGKDVELRCDPISGHTALYWYRQSLGQGLEFLIYFQGNSAPDKSGLPSDRFSAERTGGSVSTLTIQRTQQEDSAVYLCASSLTEPPNEQYFGPGTRLTVT.

This chain links TRBV29-1 with TRBJ2-5, with D possibly TRBD2 on 7 matching bases. The length of the CDR3 is 12 residues. The ends were cut back, 5 bases at V and 5 bases at J, with 12 bases in the middle. Germline CDR1 SQVTM, CDR2 ANQGSEA. The CDR3 protein is CSVQGGAETQYF. CDR3 coding DNA: TGCAGCGTTCAAGGGGGGGCCGAGACCCAGTACTTC.

The V gene is TRBV7-3, the J gene TRBJ2-5; possible D gene TRBD2, 5 bases. CDR1 SGHTA and CDR2 FQGTGA come from the germline V gene. The CDR3 consists of 13 residues. Trimming cost V 2 bases and J 5 bases, with 9 bases left between them. CDR3 DNA sequence: TGTGCCAGCAGCTTATACAGAGGGGAGACCCAGTACTTC. Its protein product is CASSLYRGETQYF.

On this clone itself: The sample has other DNA sequences that encode this CDR3 too. V usage is TRBV16 and J usage is TRBJ1-1; D is perhaps TRBD1 (5 bases). Per germline, CDR1 KGHSY and CDR2 FQNENV. V lost 0 bases, J lost 6 bases, and 14 bases lay in between. This CDR3 spans 15 amino acids. The CDR3 DNA follows: TGTGCCAGCAGCCAATCTGGGCCAGGGAGCGCTGAAGCTTTCTTT. Its protein product is CASSQSGPGSAEAFF.

The chain has TRBV28 and TRBJ2-7; D tentatively reads TRBD1 or TRBD2 (5 bases each). Germline V CDR1 and CDR2: MDHEN, SYDVKM. Trimming shortened V by 6 bases and J by 6 bases, and 18 bases separated the two germline ends. This CDR3 region has 14 residues. CDR3 DNA: TGTGCCAGCAGGCCACACCAGGGAGCGGCCGAGCAGTACTTC. Residues: CASRPHQGAAEQYF.

The V and J genes are TRBV19 and TRBJ1-2; TRBD1 agrees at 12 bases. Trimming cost V 6 bases and J 2 bases; bases outside gene matches: 4. The CDR3 has 15 amino acids. Germline V gene data show CDR1 as LNHDA and CDR2 as SQIVND (reference sequence). The CDR3 DNA is TGTGCCAGTAGCCCGGGACAGGGGGCGAACTATGGCTACACCTTC. Translating it yields CASSPGQGANYGYTF.

The chain carries TRBV7-3 and TRBJ2-1; TRBD2 aligns across 11 bases. The CDR3 length is 14 residues. V was pared by 3 bases and J by 9 bases, with 4 bases of the junction left unmatched. CDR1 is SGHTA and CDR2 is FQGTGA in the germline V gene. CDR3 DNA sequence: TGTGCCAGCAGCTTTACCGGGACTAGCGGTGAGCAGTTCTTC. Its translation: CASSFTGTSGEQFF.

This chain connects TRBV28 to TRBJ2-3, with a possible D match to TRBD1 (5 bases). Deletions cut 4 bases from V and 0 bases from J, with 14 bases between. Per the germline V gene, CDR1 is MDHEN and CDR2 is SYDVKM. CDR3 length equals 16 residues. CDR3 nucleotides: TGTGCCAGCAGTTCCCCAGCAGGGCCTAGCACAGATACGCAGTATTTT. Its protein is CASSSPAGPSTDTQYF.

This chain links TRBV5-1 with TRBJ1-1, with D unresolved. Trimming removed 4 bases at V and 1 base at J, with 14 bases between. Germline V lookup: CDR1 SGHRS, CDR2 YFSETQ. The CDR3 covers 15 residues. The CDR3 region has the DNA TGCGCCAGCAGCGTGGGTGGGGTTACGAACACTGAAGCTTTCTTT. Translation: CASSVGGVTNTEAFF.

This rearrangement joins TRBV19 to TRBJ2-1; D remains ambiguous. Germline CDR1 is LNHDA and CDR2 is SQIVND (reference sequence). The CDR3 consists of 13 residues. V gave up 4 bases and J gave up 13 bases, with 17 bases separating them. The CDR3 DNA follows: TGTGCCAGTAGTAGGCCCGGACGGCGCTATCAGTTCTTC. It yields the protein CASSRPGRRYQFF.

V gene TRBV5-1 combines with J gene TRBJ2-3; D remains ambiguous. The CDR3 spans 14 residues. Germline values: CDR1 SGHRS, CDR2 YFSETQ. V lost 1 base and J 6 bases, leaving 12 bases between the germline ends. CDR3 DNA: TGCGCCAGCAGCTTGAGGCTTTTACCCGATACGCAGTATTTT. Protein sequence: CASSLRLLPDTQYF.

The chain combines TRBV5-4 with TRBJ2-4; 16 bases match TRBD2. CDR1 and CDR2 from the germline V gene are SGHNT and YYREEE (reference sequence). With 3 bases clipped from V and 2 bases from J, the junction kept 8 bases outside the gene matches. The CDR3 spans 19 residues. CDR3 sequence reads: CASSSGGTSGGAPKNIQYF. The CDR3 DNA sequence: TGTGCCAGCAGCTCCGGAGGGACTAGCGGGGGGGCTCCCAAAAACATTCAGTACTTC.

This sequence joins TRBV5-6 and TRBJ1-6, with D possibly matching TRBD1 (5 bases). The ends were cut back, 2 bases at V and 10 bases at J, with 13 bases in the middle. The CDR3 runs to 14 residues. Germline CDR1 is SGHDT and CDR2 is YYEEEE. The CDR3 DNA is TGTGCCAGCAGCTTTGCCGGGACGTGGTCACCCCTCCACTTT. This encodes CASSFAGTWSPLHF.

The CDR3 spells CASSLGTGSGSEQFF. The CDR3 nucleotides are TGTGCCAGCAGTCTCGGGACAGGGAGTGGTAGTGAGCAGTTCTTC. The chain links TRBV6-5 to TRBJ2-1, with TRBD1 matching over 9 bases. The CDR3 is made up of 15 amino acids. The V gene's germline CDR1 is MNHEY and CDR2 SVGAGI. Germline trimming cut 5 bases from V and 9 bases from J; bases unmatched to any gene: 11.

The V gene is TRBV5-8, the J gene TRBJ1-2, with D hard to call. Trimming cost V 0 bases and J 9 bases, with 6 bases left between them. The V gene's germline CDR1 is SGHTS and CDR2 YDEGEE. This CDR3 has 11 residues. As DNA, the CDR3 is TGTGCCAGCAGCTTGGTCAGAAGCTACACCTTC. Translated, it gives CASSLVRSYTF.

The J gene is TRBJ2-7, the V gene TRBV6-6; possible D gene TRBD1, 6 bases. The V end lost 6 bases, the J end lost 2 bases, and 14 bases lay between the germline ends. The CDR3 is 14 amino acids. Germline V gives CDR1 MNHNY, CDR2 SVGAGI (reference sequence). The chain's CDR3 is CASSRDRIPYEQYF. CDR3 nucleotides: TGTGCCAGCAGCCGAGACAGGATCCCCTACGAGCAGTACTTC.

This clone was counted once. The gene calls are TRBV28 and TRBJ2-7; no firm D call. CDR3 length: 11 amino acids. CDR1 and CDR2 from the germline V gene are MDHEN and SYDVKM. The V gene lost 5 bases and the J gene lost 4 bases, with 6 bases spanning the gap. CDR3: CASSPGYEQYF. The CDR3 nucleotides are TGTGCCAGCAGTCCCGGGTACGAGCAGTACTTC.

This clone appeared once. J is TRBJ2-7 and V is TRBV27; TRBD1 aligns across 12 bases. The CDR3 spans 16 residues. Trimming at V came to 10 bases and at J to 6 bases, leaving 16 bases not matched to a gene. Per germline, CDR1 MNHEY and CDR2 SMNVEV (reference sequence). In DNA form, the CDR3 reads TGTGCCAAGGGGGACAGGGGGCTTCTGGGGGCTCTCGAGCAGTACTTC. It codes for CAKGDRGLLGALEQYF.

V and J are TRBV6-5 and TRBJ1-6; D is unclear. Germline V gene sequence: CDR1 MNHEY, CDR2 SVGAGI. The CDR3 is 13 amino acids. V lost 6 bases and J 7 bases, leaving 10 bases between the germline ends. The CDR3 bases are TGTGCCAGCAGAGAATACGTGAATTCACCCCTCCACTTT. It codes for CASREYVNSPLHF.

The gene calls are TRBV6-4 and TRBJ1-2; D call uncertain. Germline V gene lookup returns CDR1 MRHNA and CDR2 SNTAGT. The CDR3 totals 13 residues. The V and J ends lost 8 bases and 7 bases respectively, with 17 bases between them. CDR3 sequence reads: CASERPRAGGYTF. The DNA of the CDR3 is TGTGCCAGCGAACGCCCCCGGGCTGGTGGCTACACCTTC.

V usage is TRBV6-5 and J usage is TRBJ2-7; D is undetermined. Trimming removed 2 bases from V and 3 bases from J, with 5 bases in between. CDR3 size: 12 residues. The germline V gene has CDR1 MNHEY and CDR2 SVGAGI. The CDR3 DNA reads TGTGCCAGCAGTTACGGGATCTACGAGCAGTACTTC. It is translated as CASSYGIYEQYF.

The chain has TRBV28 and TRBJ1-4; D call uncertain. Germline V gives CDR1 MDHEN, CDR2 SYDVKM. The CDR3 consists of 13 residues. With 6 bases removed from V and 5 bases from J, the gap between germline ends came to 10 bases. DNA for the CDR3: TGTGCCAGCAGAACGCGGCCGAATGAAAAACTGTTTTTT. Protein product: CASRTRPNEKLFF.

V and J are TRBV7-2 and TRBJ2-3; D is ambiguous. Germline CDR1 and CDR2: SGHTA and FQGNSA. The CDR3 is 16 residues long. V shed 5 bases and J shed 0 bases, with 15 bases lying between them. The CDR3 here is CASSLLTGSSTDTQYF. The CDR3 nucleotides read TGTGCCAGCAGCCTACTAACGGGCTCTAGCACAGATACGCAGTATTTT. Full variable domain (missing parts from reference TRBV7-2 and TRBJ2-3): GAGVSQSPSNKVTEKGKDVELRCDPISGHTALYWYRQSLGQGLEFLIYFQGNSAPDKSGLPSDRFSAERTGGSVSTLTIQRTQQEDSAVYLCASSLLTGSSTDTQYFGPGTRLTVL.

The V gene is TRBV5-1, the J gene TRBJ2-1, with D possibly TRBD2 on 7 matching bases. The CDR3 totals 15 residues. Germline CDR1 SGHRS, CDR2 YFSETQ. V shed 3 bases and J shed 5 bases, with 15 bases lying between them. The CDR3 here is CASSSEGGSHNEQFF. In DNA form, the CDR3 reads TGCGCCAGCAGCTCGGAGGGGGGGTCCCACAATGAGCAGTTCTTC. Based on the CDR3 plus reference TRBV5-1 and TRBJ2-1, the full variable domain is KAGVTQTPRYLIKTRGQQVTLSCSPISGHRSVSWYQQTPGQGLQFLFEYFSETQRNKGNFPGRFSGRQFSNSRSEMNVSTLELGDSALYLCASSSEGGSHNEQFFGPGTRLTVL.